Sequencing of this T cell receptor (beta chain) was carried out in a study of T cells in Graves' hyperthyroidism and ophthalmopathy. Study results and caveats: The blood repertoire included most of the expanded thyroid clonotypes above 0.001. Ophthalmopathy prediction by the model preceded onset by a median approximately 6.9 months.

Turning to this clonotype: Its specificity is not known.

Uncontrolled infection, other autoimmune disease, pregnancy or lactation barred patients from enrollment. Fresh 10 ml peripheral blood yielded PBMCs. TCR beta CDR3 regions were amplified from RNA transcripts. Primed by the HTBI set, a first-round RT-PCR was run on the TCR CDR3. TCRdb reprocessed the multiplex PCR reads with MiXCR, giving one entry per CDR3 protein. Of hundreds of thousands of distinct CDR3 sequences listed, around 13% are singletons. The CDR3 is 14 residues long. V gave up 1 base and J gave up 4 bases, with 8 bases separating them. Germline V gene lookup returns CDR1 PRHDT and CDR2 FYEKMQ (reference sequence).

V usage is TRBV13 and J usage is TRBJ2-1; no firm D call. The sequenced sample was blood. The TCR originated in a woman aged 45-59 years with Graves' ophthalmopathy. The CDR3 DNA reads TGTGCCAGCAGCTTAGTACTTGAGTACAATGAGCAGTTCTTC. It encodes CASSLVLEYNEQFF.